Each of the 12 T cell receptor beta chains below was sequenced from the same sample in a study of blood T cell repertoires in COVID-19. The repertoire was sequenced with immunoSEQ multiplex PCR; TCRdb's copy has only in-frame clones and lacks some. The table records 100,000 to 120,000 clones, roughly 80% of them present only once. Sequencing was performed on peripheral blood. All receptors derive from a man between 45 and 60 years old with acute or convalescent COVID-19.

This clone was seen once. V is TRBV18 and J is TRBJ1-1, with a weak D call TRBD1 (5 bases). This CDR3 comprises 15 residues. Germline CDR1 KGHSH, CDR2 LQKENI. The germline V and J ends were trimmed by 5 bases and 4 bases, with 17 bases remaining between them. DNA of the CDR3: TGTGCCAGCTCAGGCGGGGGATATACGGGCACTGAAGCTTTCTTT. This codes for CASSGGGYTGTEAFF.

This clone was recorded a few times. The J gene is TRBJ1-3, the V gene TRBV5-4; TRBD1 matches 9 bases. The CDR3 covers 16 residues. Germline lookup yields CDR1 SGHNT and CDR2 YYREEE (reference sequence). V gave up 4 bases and J gave up 4 bases; unmatched junction bases: 9. The CDR3 reads CASSQSGTGPGNTIYF. Written as DNA, the CDR3 is TGTGCCAGCAGCCAATCCGGGACAGGGCCAGGAAACACCATATATTTT.

This chain links TRBV3-1 (or the pseudogene TRBV3-2) with TRBJ1-5, with a possible D match to TRBD1 (6 bases). The V end lost 6 bases, the J end lost 4 bases, and 19 bases lay between the germline ends. This CDR3 has 16 amino acids. Per germline, CDR1 LGHDT and CDR2 YNNKEL (reference sequence). The CDR3 is CASSWGQGRTNQPQHF. CDR3 nucleotides: TGTGCCAGCAGTTGGGGGCAGGGGCGTACAAATCAGCCCCAGCATTTT.

The V gene is TRBV25-1, the J gene TRBJ1-2; D is unclear. The CDR3 runs 12 residues. V lost 8 bases and J lost 8, with 15 bases in between. Germline values: CDR1 MGHDK, CDR2 SYGVNS. Here the CDR3 reads CASETRETGYTF. CDR3 bases: TGTGCCAGCGAGACCCGGGAGACCGGCTACACCTTC.

The chain joins TRBV27 to TRBJ2-2; 9 bases align to TRBD1. The CDR3 has 17 residues. Losses at the gene ends were 5 bases for V and 7 bases for J; bases not matched to a gene: 14. Germline V gene lookup returns CDR1 MNHEY and CDR2 SMNVEV (reference sequence). CDR3 protein: CASSPPGQGFSGGELFF. The CDR3 bases are TGTGCCAGCAGTCCGCCGGGACAGGGTTTTTCTGGCGGGGAGCTGTTTTTT.

A remark on this clone: The identical CDR3 is also encoded by other nucleotide sequences in the sample. The V and J genes are TRBV6-5 and TRBJ1-1; TRBD1 is a possible D gene (5 bases). Germline V gene data show CDR1 as MNHEY and CDR2 as SVGAGI. V shed 7 bases and J shed 5 bases, with 8 bases lying between them. The length of the CDR3 is 11 residues. The CDR3 loop is CASTRGTEAFF. In nucleotides, the CDR3 is TGTGCCAGCACTAGGGGTACTGAAGCTTTCTTT.

The V gene is TRBV6-5, the J gene TRBJ2-7, with a weak D call TRBD2 (6 bases). V shed 3 bases and J shed 0 bases, with 12 bases lying between them. Germline assignment: CDR1 MNHEY and CDR2 SVGAGI. CDR3 length: 15 amino acids. This chain's CDR3 is CASSYGIGSSYEQYF. Here the CDR3 DNA reads TGTGCCAGCAGTTATGGTATCGGGAGCTCCTACGAGCAGTACTTC.

This clone occurred a few times. The sample has other DNA sequences that encode this CDR3 too. The rearrangement links TRBV7-9 to TRBJ2-3; D is unresolved. Trimming took 5 bases from V and 0 from J, leaving 9 bases between them. The CDR3 spans 14 residues. CDR1 and CDR2 from the germline V gene are SEHNR and FQNEAQ (reference sequence). CDR3 sequence (DNA): TGTGCCAGCAGCCCCTCGACTAGCACAGATACGCAGTATTTT. Its protein product is CASSPSTSTDTQYF. The full variable domain, with the rest looked up from reference TRBV7-9 and TRBJ2-3, is DTGVSQNPRHKITKRGQNVTFRCDPISEHNRLYWYRQTLGQGPEFLTYFQNEAQLEKSRLLSDRFSAERPKGSFSTLEIQRTEQGDSAMYLCASSPSTSTDTQYFGPGTRLTVL.

This chain connects TRBV11-2 to TRBJ2-3, with TRBD2 matching 8 bases. This CDR3 comprises 14 residues. V trimming: 6 bases; J trimming: 4 bases; junction bases outside the gene matches: 6. Germline lookup yields CDR1 SGHAT and CDR2 FQNNGV. The CDR3 DNA reads TGTGCCAGCAGTATCGGGGGGGCATCAGATACGCAGTATTTT. It encodes CASSIGGASDTQYF. Together with reference TRBV11-2 and TRBJ2-3, the CDR3 gives the full variable domain: EAGVAQSPRYKIIEKRQSVAFWCNPISGHATLYWYQQILGQGPKLLIQFQNNGVVDDSQLPKDRFSAERLKGVDSTLKIQPAKLEDSAVYLCASSIGGASDTQYFGPGTRLTVL.

This clone has just one count. This chain uses TRBV5-1 with TRBJ2-1; 7 bases are a match to TRBD2. This CDR3 comprises 15 residues. Looked up from germline, CDR1 is SGHRS and CDR2 is YFSETQ. The trim removed 6 bases at V and 6 bases at J, leaving 12 bases unmatched. CDR3 amino acids: CASTSQSGKINEQFF. The CDR3 DNA follows: TGCGCCAGCACCTCGCAGAGCGGGAAGATCAATGAGCAGTTCTTC. Complete variable domain (other parts from reference TRBV5-1 and TRBJ2-1): KAGVTQTPRYLIKTRGQQVTLSCSPISGHRSVSWYQQTPGQGLQFLFEYFSETQRNKGNFPGRFSGRQFSNSRSEMNVSTLELGDSALYLCASTSQSGKINEQFFGPGTRLTVL.

The chain joins TRBV10-1 to TRBJ1-6, with a possible D match to TRBD1 (6 bases). With 3 bases removed from V and 7 bases from J, the gap between germline ends came to 13 bases. Germline V gene data show CDR1 as WNHNN and CDR2 as SYGVQD (reference sequence). CDR3 length: 15 residues. CDR3 DNA sequence: TGCGCCAGCAGTGAAGGGGGAACAGGGAATTCACCCCTCCACTTT. The encoded protein is CASSEGGTGNSPLHF.

This chain joins TRBV10-3 and TRBJ2-2; 9 nucleotides agree with TRBD1. With 7 bases clipped from V and 5 bases from J, the junction kept 5 bases outside the gene matches. CDR1 ENHRY and CDR2 SYGVKD come from the germline V gene. The CDR3 spans 14 residues. The CDR3 coding sequence is TGTGCCATCAAGGGACAGGGTTTAACCGGGGAGCTGTTTTTT. This encodes CAIKGQGLTGELFF.